This is a list of T cell receptor beta chains from one sample in a study of post-analysis software for immune sequencing data. TCRdb reanalysed the PCR reads using MiXCR and keeps one entry per CDR3 protein. The data show some 690,000 distinct CDR3 sequences, 59% seen once. Sequences were obtained from blood. All receptors derive from a girl aged 2 to 9 with multiple sclerosis. Each CDR3 is given with its conserved first and last residue. A D gene is named only where the DNA matches it firmly. Expanded clones are given a class, and other clones once, few, many or no size at all.

V	size	J	D	DNA	CDR3
TRBV2	-	TRBJ2-7	-	TGTGCCAGCGGTTCCTCCTTGGACGGGACCTACGAGCAGTACTTC	CASGSSLDGTYEQYF
TRBV30	-	TRBJ1-6	TRBD1	TGTGCCTGGAGTGGCTTGCAGGGGGCGCGCAATTCACCCCTCCACTTT	CAWSGLQGARNSPLHF
TRBV6-2/TRBV6-3	-	TRBJ1-6	-	TGTGCCAGCAACAGGTCCAAGAGCTCCTATAATTCACCCCTCCACTTT	CASNRSKSSYNSPLHF
TRBV10-2	-	TRBJ2-7	TRBD2	TGCGCCAGCAGTGGACCGGACAGCCCGGGACTAGCGGGTTACAATGAGCAGTACTTC	CASSGPDSPGLAGYNEQYF
TRBV20-1	-	TRBJ1-1	TRBD1	TGCAGCCTATCCGGGACAGGGTATGAGGCTTTCTTT	CSLSGTGYEAFF
TRBV7-2	few	TRBJ2-7	TRBD1	TGTGCCAGCAGCTTAGCGCAGACAGGGTCCGTTCACGAGCAGTACTTC	CASSLAQTGSVHEQYF
TRBV3-1	-	TRBJ2-2	-	TGTGCCAGCAGCCAAGTCGGACACCGTGCGAACACCGGGGAGCTGTTTTTT	CASSQVGHRANTGELFF
TRBV5-1	few	TRBJ2-3	TRBD1	TGCGCCAGCAGCGCCGGGACAGGGGTTTCAGATACGCAGTATTTT	CASSAGTGVSDTQYF
TRBV11-2	-	TRBJ2-7	TRBD1	TGTGCCAGCAGCACGCTCCTGGGACAGCCCTACGAGCAGTACTTC	CASSTLLGQPYEQYF
TRBV4-1	-	TRBJ2-1	TRBD2	TGCGCCAGCAGCCAACCCGGGACTAGTAACTACAATGAGCAGTTCTTC	CASSQPGTSNYNEQFF
TRBV5-1	few	TRBJ1-2	-	TGCGCCAGCAGCCCAATCGAGGGGTGGCGCGGCTACACCTTC	CASSPIEGWRGYTF
TRBV12-3/TRBV12-4	-	TRBJ2-1	TRBD2	TGTGCCAGCAGTTTACCGCGATCCGGGACTAGCGATAACGGTGAGCAGTTCTTC	CASSLPRSGTSDNGEQFF
TRBV15	-	TRBJ2-7	TRBD1	TGTGCCACCAGCTTGGGACAGGGAGGATACGAGCAGTACTTC	CATSLGQGGYEQYF
TRBV7-2	-	TRBJ2-1	TRBD1	TGTGCCAGCAGCGTGACGGGGACAGGGTACGACAATGAGCAGTTCTTC	CASSVTGTGYDNEQFF
TRBV20-1	few	TRBJ2-7	TRBD2	TGCAGTGCTAGAGATCGAAGGGCGGGAGGGGCCTACGAGCAGTACTTC	CSARDRRAGGAYEQYF
TRBV11-2	-	TRBJ2-5	TRBD2	TGTGCCAGCAGCTTCTGGGACTGGCGGGAGGAGACCCAGTACTTC	CASSFWDWREETQYF
TRBV6-2/TRBV6-3	-	TRBJ1-5	-	TGTGCCAGCAGTGACATGGGCAATAGCAATCAGCCCCAGCATTTT	CASSDMGNSNQPQHF
TRBV29-1	few	TRBJ2-5	TRBD1	TGCAGCGTGGGGCAGGGGGCGAAAGAGACCCAGTACTTC	CSVGQGAKETQYF
TRBV12-5	-	TRBJ2-7	TRBD1	TGTGCTAGTGGTGACATTTTCAGGGGGACCTACGAGCAGTACTTC	CASGDIFRGTYEQYF
TRBV5-1	few	TRBJ2-3	-	TGCGCCAGCAGCTCCCGGACTACCGGCACAGATACGCAGTATTTT	CASSSRTTGTDTQYF
TRBV12-3/TRBV12-4	few	TRBJ1-5	-	TGTGCCAGCAGTTTTAGCTCGGGGGGCAATCAGCCCCAGCATTTT	CASSFSSGGNQPQHF
TRBV10-1	few	TRBJ2-1	TRBD2	TGCGCCAGCAGTGACCCCGGGACTAGCGGGTACAATGAGCAGTTCTTC	CASSDPGTSGYNEQFF
TRBV7-2	-	TRBJ2-3	TRBD2	TGTGCCAGCAGCTCTTGGACTAGCCCCACAGATACGCAGTATTTT	CASSSWTSPTDTQYF
TRBV20-1	-	TRBJ1-5	-	TGCAGTGCTAGAGAAGCCAGGGAGGAACAGCCCCAGCATTTT	CSAREAREEQPQHF
TRBV29-1	-	TRBJ1-1	-	TGCAGCGTGGCTAAGTGGAGTGAAGCTTTCTTT	CSVAKWSEAFF
TRBV7-9	few	TRBJ2-3	-	TGTGCCAGCAGCTTAGAGCTGACAGATACGCAGTATTTT	CASSLELTDTQYF
TRBV11-2	-	TRBJ2-1	-	TGTGCCAGCAGCTTAAGGGCCTGGGGTGAGCAGTTCTTC	CASSLRAWGEQFF
TRBV20-1	few	TRBJ2-5	-	TGCAGTGCTAGAGACAGGGCGGAGACCCAGTACTTC	CSARDRAETQYF
TRBV12-3/TRBV12-4	-	TRBJ2-5	-	TGTGCCAGCAGTTTTGCAGGGAAGGAGACCCAGTACTTC	CASSFAGKETQYF
TRBV29-1	-	TRBJ2-1	-	TGCAGCGTTGAAGGGGGGGAGCTGGCAGGGGTCTACAATGAGCAGTTCTTC	CSVEGGELAGVYNEQFF
TRBV5-1	-	TRBJ2-3	TRBD2	TGCGCCAGCAGCTTGCGGGGGGTACTCACAGATACGCAGTATTTT	CASSLRGVLTDTQYF
TRBV29-1	-	TRBJ2-5	-	TGCAGCGTTGACAATCCTCTCGTGGGACAAGAGACCCAGTACTTC	CSVDNPLVGQETQYF
TRBV5-5	few	TRBJ2-7	-	TGTGCCAGCAGCTTCCCGCTGGTAACCTACGAGCAGTACTTC	CASSFPLVTYEQYF
TRBV13	-	TRBJ2-3	TRBD2	TGTGCCAGCAGCGCCAAGACTAGCGTTACGCAGTATTTT	CASSAKTSVTQYF
TRBV11-2	once	TRBJ2-5	-	TGTGCCAGCAGCTTAGGGGACGCCTCTGAAGAGCAGTACTTC	CASSLGDASEEQYF
TRBV10-1	-	TRBJ2-7	TRBD1	TGCGCCAGCAGTGAGAAAGGACTGACAGGGGACTACGAGCAGTACTTC	CASSEKGLTGDYEQYF
TRBV3-1	-	TRBJ2-7	TRBD2	TGTGCCAGCAGCTTACTAGCGGGGACTTCCTACGAGCAGTACTTC	CASSLLAGTSYEQYF
TRBV15	-	TRBJ2-1	TRBD1	TGTGCCACCAGCAGAGCAGGGACAGCCTACAATGAGCAGTTCTTC	CATSRAGTAYNEQFF
TRBV7-2	-	TRBJ1-2	-	TGTGCCAGCAGCTTAGGTTGGTCGGAGGGGTTGAGAGGCTACACCTTC	CASSLGWSEGLRGYTF
TRBV10-3	-	TRBJ2-1	TRBD2	TGTGCCATCAGTGAGGGACTAGCGAATCACAATGAGCAGTTCTTC	CAISEGLANHNEQFF
TRBV14	many	TRBJ2-2	-	TGTGCCAGCAGCCAAGCATTGGTCACCGGGGAGCTGTTTTTT	CASSQALVTGELFF
TRBV20-1	-	TRBJ2-7	-	TGCAGTGCTAGAGTCCCTAGCAGGTCCTACAATGAGCAGTACTTC	CSARVPSRSYNEQYF
TRBV4-1	-	TRBJ1-6	TRBD1	TGCGCCAGCAGCTTTACCCGGGACAGGGGGGAAAATTCACCCCTCCACTTT	CASSFTRDRGENSPLHF
TRBV5-5	-	TRBJ2-7	-	TGTGCCAGCAGCTTTCAGCCCTCCTACGAGCAGTACTTC	CASSFQPSYEQYF
TRBV5-1	once	TRBJ1-1	TRBD1	TGCGCCAGCAGCTTAAACCGGGACAGGGGGAACACTGAAGCTTTCTTT	CASSLNRDRGNTEAFF
TRBV30	-	TRBJ2-2	-	TGTGCCTGGAGTCCGACGGGACTGCCTCGGGAGCTGTTTTTT	CAWSPTGLPRELFF
TRBV20-1	once	TRBJ2-1	TRBD2	TGCAGTGCTACCGGGACTAGCGGGACGGGAGAGCAGTTCTTC	CSATGTSGTGEQFF
TRBV29-1	-	TRBJ2-3	-	TGCAGCGTTGCCAAGGGACCAGCAGATACGCAGTATTTT	CSVAKGPADTQYF